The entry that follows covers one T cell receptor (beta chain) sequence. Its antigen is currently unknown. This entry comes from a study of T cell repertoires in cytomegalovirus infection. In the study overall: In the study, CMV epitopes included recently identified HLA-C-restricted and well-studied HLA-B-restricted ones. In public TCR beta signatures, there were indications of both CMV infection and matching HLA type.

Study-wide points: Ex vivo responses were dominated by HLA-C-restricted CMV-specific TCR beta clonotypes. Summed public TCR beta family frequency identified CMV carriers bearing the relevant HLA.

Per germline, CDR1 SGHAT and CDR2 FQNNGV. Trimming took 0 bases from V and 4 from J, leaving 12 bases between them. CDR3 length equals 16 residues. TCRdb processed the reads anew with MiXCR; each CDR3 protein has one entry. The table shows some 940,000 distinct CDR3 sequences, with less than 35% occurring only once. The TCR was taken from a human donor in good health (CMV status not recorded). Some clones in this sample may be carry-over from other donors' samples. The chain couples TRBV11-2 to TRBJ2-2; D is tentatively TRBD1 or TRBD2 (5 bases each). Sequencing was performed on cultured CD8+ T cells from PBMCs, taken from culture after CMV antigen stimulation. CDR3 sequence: CASSLDGGLPTGELFF. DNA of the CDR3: TGTGCCAGCAGCTTAGATGGGGGTTTACCCACCGGGGAGCTGTTTTTT.